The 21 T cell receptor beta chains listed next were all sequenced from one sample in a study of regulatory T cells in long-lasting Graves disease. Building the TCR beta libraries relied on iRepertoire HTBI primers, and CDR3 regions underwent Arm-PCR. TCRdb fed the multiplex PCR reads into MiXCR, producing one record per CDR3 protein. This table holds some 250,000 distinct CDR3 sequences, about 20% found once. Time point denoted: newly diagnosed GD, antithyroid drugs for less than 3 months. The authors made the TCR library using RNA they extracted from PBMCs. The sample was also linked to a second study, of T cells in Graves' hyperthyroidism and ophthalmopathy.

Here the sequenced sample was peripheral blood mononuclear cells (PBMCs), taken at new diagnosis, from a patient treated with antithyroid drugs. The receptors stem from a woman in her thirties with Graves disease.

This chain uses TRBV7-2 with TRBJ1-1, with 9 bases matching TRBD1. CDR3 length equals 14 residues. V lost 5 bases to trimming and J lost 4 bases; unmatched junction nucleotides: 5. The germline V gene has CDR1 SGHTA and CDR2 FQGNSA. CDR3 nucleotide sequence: TGTGCCAGCAGCACCGGGACAGGGCCCACTGAAGCTTTCTTT. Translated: CASSTGTGPTEAFF.

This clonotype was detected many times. Here the CDR3 reads CASSRQGRDNEQFF. The CDR3 nucleotides are TGTGCCAGTTCCCGACAGGGGAGGGACAATGAGCAGTTCTTC. V gene TRBV6-1 combines with J gene TRBJ2-1; D is possibly TRBD1 (8 bases). Germline-derived CDR1 and CDR2 are MNHNS and SASEGT. Between the trimmed V and J ends, which lost 9 bases and 5 bases, there was a span of 17 bases. The CDR3 has 14 amino acids.

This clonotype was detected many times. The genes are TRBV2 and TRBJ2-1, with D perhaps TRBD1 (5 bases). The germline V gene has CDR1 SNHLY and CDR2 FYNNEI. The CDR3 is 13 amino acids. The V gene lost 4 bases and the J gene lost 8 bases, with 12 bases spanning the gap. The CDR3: CASSAQGWDEQFF. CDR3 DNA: TGTGCCAGCAGTGCGCAGGGCTGGGATGAGCAGTTCTTC. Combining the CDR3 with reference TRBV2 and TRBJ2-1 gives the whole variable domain EPEVTQTPSHQVTQMGQEVILRCVPISNHLYFYWYRQILGQKVEFLVSFYNNEISEKSEIFDDQFSVERPDGSNFTLKIRSTKLEDSAMYFCASSAQGWDEQFFGPGTRLTVL.

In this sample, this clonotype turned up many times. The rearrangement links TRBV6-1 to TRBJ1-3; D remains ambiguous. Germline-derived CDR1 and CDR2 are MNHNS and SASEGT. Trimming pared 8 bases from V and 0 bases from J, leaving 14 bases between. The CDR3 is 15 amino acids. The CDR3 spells CASSDGSYSGNTIYF. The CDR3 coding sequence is TGTGCCAGCTCGGACGGCTCCTACTCTGGAAACACCATATATTTT.

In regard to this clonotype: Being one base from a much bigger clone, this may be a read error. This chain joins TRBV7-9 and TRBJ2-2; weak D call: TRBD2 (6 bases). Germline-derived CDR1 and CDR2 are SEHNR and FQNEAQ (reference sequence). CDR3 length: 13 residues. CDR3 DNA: TGTGCCAGCAGCCCGGAGAACACCGGGGGGCTGTTTTTT. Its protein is CASSPENTGGLFF.

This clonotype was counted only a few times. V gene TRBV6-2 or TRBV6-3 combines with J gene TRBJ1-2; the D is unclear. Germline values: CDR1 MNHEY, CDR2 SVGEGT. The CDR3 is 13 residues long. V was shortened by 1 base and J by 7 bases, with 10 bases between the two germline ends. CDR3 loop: CASSYLKKGGYTF. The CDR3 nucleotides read TGTGCCAGCAGTTACTTAAAAAAGGGTGGCTACACCTTC.

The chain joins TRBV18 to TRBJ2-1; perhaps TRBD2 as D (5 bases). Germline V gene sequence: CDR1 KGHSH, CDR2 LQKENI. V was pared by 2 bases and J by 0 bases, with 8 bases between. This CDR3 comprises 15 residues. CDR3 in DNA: TGTGCCAGCTCACCAGTGGCGGGCTCCTACAATGAGCAGTTCTTC. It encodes CASSPVAGSYNEQFF. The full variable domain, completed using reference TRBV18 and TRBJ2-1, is NAGVMQNPRHLVRRRGQEARLRCSPMKGHSHVYWYRQLPEEGLKFMVYLQKENIIDESGMPKERFSAEFPKEGPSILRIQQVVRGDSAAYFCASSPVAGSYNEQFFGPGTRLTVL.

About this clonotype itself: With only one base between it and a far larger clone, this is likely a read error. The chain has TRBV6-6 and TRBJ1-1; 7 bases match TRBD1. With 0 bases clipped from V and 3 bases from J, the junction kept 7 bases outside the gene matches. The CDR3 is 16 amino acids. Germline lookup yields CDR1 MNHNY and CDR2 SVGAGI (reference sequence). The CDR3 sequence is CASSYSGAQGDTEAFF. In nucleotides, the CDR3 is TGTGCCAGCAGTTACTCGGGCGCTCAGGGGGACACTGAAGCTTTCTTT.

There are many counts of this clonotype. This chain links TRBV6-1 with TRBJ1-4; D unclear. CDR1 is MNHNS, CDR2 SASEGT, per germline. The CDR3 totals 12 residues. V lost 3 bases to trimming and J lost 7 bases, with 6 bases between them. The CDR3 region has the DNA TGTGCCAGCAGTGACAGGTTTGAAAAACTGTTTTTT. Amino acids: CASSDRFEKLFF.

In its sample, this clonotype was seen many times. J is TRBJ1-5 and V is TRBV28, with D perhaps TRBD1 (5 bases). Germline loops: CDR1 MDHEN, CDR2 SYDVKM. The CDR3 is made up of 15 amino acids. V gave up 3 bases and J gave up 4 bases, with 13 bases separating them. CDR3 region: CASSFRGGGNQPQHF. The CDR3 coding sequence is TGTGCCAGCAGTTTTCGGGGTGGGGGAAATCAGCCCCAGCATTTT.

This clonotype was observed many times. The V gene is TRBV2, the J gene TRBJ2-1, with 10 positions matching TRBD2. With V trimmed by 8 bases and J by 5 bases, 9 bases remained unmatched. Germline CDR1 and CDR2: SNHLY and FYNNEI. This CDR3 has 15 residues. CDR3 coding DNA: TGTGCCAGCGTACCTAGCGGGGGCCGAAACAATGAGCAGTTCTTC. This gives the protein CASVPSGGRNNEQFF.

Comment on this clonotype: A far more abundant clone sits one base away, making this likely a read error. CDR3 DNA sequence: TGTGCCAGCAGCTTCGTCGGGACAGGGTTCTGGAGTGAGCAGTTCTTC. Translating it yields CASSFVGTGFWSEQFF. V usage is TRBV7-2 and J usage is TRBJ2-3, with TRBD1 identical over 9 bases. The J call may be incorrect, as the DNA end agrees better with TRBJ2-1. The germline gives CDR1 SGHTA, CDR2 FQGNSA. The length of the CDR3 is 16 residues.

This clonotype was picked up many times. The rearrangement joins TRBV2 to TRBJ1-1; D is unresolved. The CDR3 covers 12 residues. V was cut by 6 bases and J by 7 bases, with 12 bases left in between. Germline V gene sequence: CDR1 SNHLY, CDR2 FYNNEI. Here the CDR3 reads CASREGFSEAFF. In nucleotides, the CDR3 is TGTGCCAGCAGGGAGGGCTTCAGTGAAGCTTTCTTT.

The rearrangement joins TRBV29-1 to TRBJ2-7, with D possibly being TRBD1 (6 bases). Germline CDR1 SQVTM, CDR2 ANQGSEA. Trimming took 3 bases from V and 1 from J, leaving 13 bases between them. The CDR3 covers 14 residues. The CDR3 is CSVDWGRPSYEQYF. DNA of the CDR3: TGCAGCGTTGATTGGGGGCGGCCTTCCTACGAGCAGTACTTC.

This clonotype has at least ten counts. The CDR3 spells CASSLAGIHHNYEQYF. The CDR3 DNA reads as TGTGCCAGCAGCTTGGCAGGGATTCATCACAACTACGAGCAGTACTTC. This chain uses TRBV5-6 with TRBJ2-7; D perhaps matches TRBD1 (5 bases). V was shortened by 0 bases and J by 3 bases, with 16 bases between the two germline ends. Germline V gene sequence: CDR1 SGHDT, CDR2 YYEEEE. This CDR3 has 16 amino acids. Using reference TRBV5-6 and TRBJ2-7 for the parts outside the CDR3, the full variable domain is DAGVTQSPTHLIKTRGQQVTLRCSPKSGHDTVSWYQQALGQGPQFIFQYYEEEERQRGNFPDRFSGHQFPNYSSELNVNALLLGDSALYLCASSLAGIHHNYEQYFGPGTRLTVT.

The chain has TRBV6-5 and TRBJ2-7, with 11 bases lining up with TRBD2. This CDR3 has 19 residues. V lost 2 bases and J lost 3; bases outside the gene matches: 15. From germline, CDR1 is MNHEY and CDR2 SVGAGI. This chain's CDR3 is CASSYTLPGLAVLDYEQYF. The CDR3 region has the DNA TGTGCCAGCAGTTACACCCTACCGGGACTAGCGGTCCTAGACTACGAGCAGTACTTC.

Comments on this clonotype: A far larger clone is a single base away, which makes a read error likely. The CDR3 is CASSQRAGTEAFF. DNA of the CDR3: TGTGCCAGCAGCCAAAGGGCTGGCACTGAAGCTTTCTTT. This rearrangement joins TRBV3-1 to TRBJ2-3; no firm D call. The last part of the DNA fits TRBJ1-1 better; the J call may be wrong. Germline-derived CDR1 and CDR2 are LGHDT and YNNKEL (reference sequence). The CDR3 covers 13 residues.

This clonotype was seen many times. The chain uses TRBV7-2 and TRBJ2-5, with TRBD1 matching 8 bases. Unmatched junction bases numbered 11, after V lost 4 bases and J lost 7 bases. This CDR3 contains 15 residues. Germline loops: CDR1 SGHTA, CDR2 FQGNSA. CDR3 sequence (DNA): TGTGCCAGCAGCTGGCAAGGACAGGGATTAGGGACCCAGTACTTC. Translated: CASSWQGQGLGTQYF.

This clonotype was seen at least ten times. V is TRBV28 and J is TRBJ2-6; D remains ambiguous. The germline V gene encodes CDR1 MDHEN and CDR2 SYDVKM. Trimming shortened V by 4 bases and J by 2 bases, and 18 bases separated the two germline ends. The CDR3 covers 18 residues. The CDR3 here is CASSSSDLLTTGANVLTF. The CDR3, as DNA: TGTGCCAGCAGTTCCTCGGATCTCCTTACGACTGGGGCCAACGTCCTGACTTTC.

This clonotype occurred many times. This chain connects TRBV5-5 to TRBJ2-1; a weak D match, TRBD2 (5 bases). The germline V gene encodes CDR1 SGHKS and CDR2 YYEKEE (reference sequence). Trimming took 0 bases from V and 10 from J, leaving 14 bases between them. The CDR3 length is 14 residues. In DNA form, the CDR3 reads TGTGCCAGCAGCTTGGGGGCAGCGGCGCTAGAGCAGTTCTTC. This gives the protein CASSLGAAALEQFF.

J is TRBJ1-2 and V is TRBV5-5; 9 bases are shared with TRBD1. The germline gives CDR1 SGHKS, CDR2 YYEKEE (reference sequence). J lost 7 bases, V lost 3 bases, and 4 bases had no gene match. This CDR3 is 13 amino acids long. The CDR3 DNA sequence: TGTGCCAGCAGCTCGACAGGGGGTCGTGGCTACACCTTC. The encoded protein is CASSSTGGRGYTF.